The present entry profiles one T cell receptor beta chain with its context. TCRdb re-called the 5' RACE reads and shows each CDR3 protein once, DNA omitted. The sample totals some 390,000 distinct CDR3 sequences. This record comes from a study of T cells expressing NK-cell markers. The CDR3 runs 13 residues. The V gene's germline CDR1 is KGHSH and CDR2 LQKENI. The receptor comes from a woman in her forties or fifties in good health. Sequencing input: blood T cells: a sorted CD56 or NKG2C T cell subset, CD4+ or CD8+ T cells, or bulk PBMC T cells (not recorded which). V and J are TRBV18 and TRBJ2-1; without DNA, the TCRdb call of TRBD2 cannot be checked. CDR3 residues: CASSPPGPNEQFF. Together with reference TRBV18 and TRBJ2-1, the CDR3 gives the full variable domain: NAGVMQNPRHLVRRRGQEARLRCSPMKGHSHVYWYRQLPEEGLKFMVYLQKENIIDESGMPKERFSAEFPKEGPSILRIQQVVRGDSAAYFCASSPPGPNEQFFGPGTRLTVL.